Shown below are 3 T cell receptor beta chains from a single sample sequenced in a study of T cells after posttransplantation cyclophosphamide (dated by TCRdb to about 2016). Library creation used the immunoSEQ multiplex PCR assay. TCRdb carries this immuneACCESS record with in-frame sequences only. Its versions omit some clonotypes, under half of them owing to an unresolved V gene in the studies checked, with the rest unexplained. The sample profile shows about 66,000 clones; around 93% of them were found once. The top ten clonotypes cover about 3% of the sample. Sequencing was done on a sample of PBMCs. The source is a woman between 25 and 40 years old in good health and a related stem cell transplant donor.

The V call is TRBV10-3, the J call TRBJ2-6, with 9 bases fitting TRBD1. This CDR3 region has 19 residues. Germline CDR1 ENHRY, CDR2 SYGVKD. After removal of 3 bases from V and 2 bases from J, the junction contained 11 bases not matched to a gene. The CDR3 DNA is TGTGCCATCAGTGATACCCGGGACAGGGTTTGGGCTGGGGCCAACGTCCTGACTTTC. Amino acids: CAISDTRDRVWAGANVLTF.

V and J are TRBV29-1 and TRBJ1-1; maybe TRBD1 (5 bases). Germline CDR1 and CDR2: SQVTM and ANQGSEA. CDR3 length: 14 amino acids. DNA of the CDR3: TGCAGTGTGTCAGAACTGAGGGGAAGAACTGAAGCTTTCTTT. Protein product: CSVSELRGRTEAFF.

The J gene is TRBJ1-1, the V gene TRBV13; D is possibly TRBD1 (5 bases). The CDR3 has 11 amino acids. Germline CDR1 PRHDT, CDR2 FYEKMQ (reference sequence). V lost 0 bases, J lost 10 bases, and 6 bases lay in between. The CDR3 coding sequence is TGTGCCAGCAGCTTAGGGGGGGGAGCTTTCTTT. Its translation: CASSLGGGAFF.